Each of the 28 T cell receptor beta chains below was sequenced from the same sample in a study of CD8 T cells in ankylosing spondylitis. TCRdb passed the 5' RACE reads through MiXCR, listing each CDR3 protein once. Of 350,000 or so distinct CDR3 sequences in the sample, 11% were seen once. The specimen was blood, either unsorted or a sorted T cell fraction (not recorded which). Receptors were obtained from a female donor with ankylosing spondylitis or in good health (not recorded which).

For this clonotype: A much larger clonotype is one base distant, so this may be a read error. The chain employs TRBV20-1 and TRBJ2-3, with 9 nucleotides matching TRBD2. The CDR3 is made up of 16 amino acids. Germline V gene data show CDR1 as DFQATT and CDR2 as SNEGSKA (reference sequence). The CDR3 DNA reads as TGCTGTGCTAGAGATGATAAGCGGGGGGCCGGGAATACGCAGTATTTT. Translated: CCARDDKRGAGNTQYF.

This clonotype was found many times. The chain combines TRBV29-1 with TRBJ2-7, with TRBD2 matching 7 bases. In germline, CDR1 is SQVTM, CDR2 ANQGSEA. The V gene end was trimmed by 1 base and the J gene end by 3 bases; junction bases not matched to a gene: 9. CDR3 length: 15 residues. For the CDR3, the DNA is TGCAGCGTTGAAGTCCGATCGGCGGGAGTCTACGAGCAGTACTTC. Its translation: CSVEVRSAGVYEQYF.

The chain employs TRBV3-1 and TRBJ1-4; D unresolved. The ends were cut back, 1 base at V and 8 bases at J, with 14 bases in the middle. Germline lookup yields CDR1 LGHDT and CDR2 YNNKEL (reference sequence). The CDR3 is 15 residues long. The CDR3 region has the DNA TGTGCCAGCAGCCAAGCCCACCGTCCGGAGGAAAAACTGTTTTTT. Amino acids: CASSQAHRPEEKLFF.

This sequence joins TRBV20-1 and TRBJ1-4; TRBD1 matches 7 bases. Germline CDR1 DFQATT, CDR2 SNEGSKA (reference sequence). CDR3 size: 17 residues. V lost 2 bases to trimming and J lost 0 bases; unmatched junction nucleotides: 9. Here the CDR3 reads CSARLRDSDATNEKLFF. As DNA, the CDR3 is TGCAGTGCTAGACTCCGGGACAGCGATGCAACTAATGAAAAACTGTTTTTT.

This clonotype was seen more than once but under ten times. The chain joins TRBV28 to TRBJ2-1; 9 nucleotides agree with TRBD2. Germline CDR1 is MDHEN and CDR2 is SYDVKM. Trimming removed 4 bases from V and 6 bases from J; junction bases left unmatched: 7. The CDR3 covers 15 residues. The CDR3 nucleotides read TGTGCCAGCAGTTCATCGGGACTAGCTAGCAATGAGCAGTTCTTC. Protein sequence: CASSSSGLASNEQFF.

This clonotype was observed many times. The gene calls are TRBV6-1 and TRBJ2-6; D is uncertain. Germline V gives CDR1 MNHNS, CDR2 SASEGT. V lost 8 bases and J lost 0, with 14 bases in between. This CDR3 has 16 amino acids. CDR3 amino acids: CASWPFGFSGANVLTF. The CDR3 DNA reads TGTGCCAGCTGGCCCTTTGGATTCTCTGGGGCCAACGTCCTGACTTTC.

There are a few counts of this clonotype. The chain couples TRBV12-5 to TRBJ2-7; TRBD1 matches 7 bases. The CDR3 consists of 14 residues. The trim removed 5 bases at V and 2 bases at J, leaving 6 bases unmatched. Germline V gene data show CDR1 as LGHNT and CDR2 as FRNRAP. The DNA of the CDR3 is TGTGCTAGTGGTCCCGGGACAGCAACCTACGAGCAGTACTTC. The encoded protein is CASGPGTATYEQYF.

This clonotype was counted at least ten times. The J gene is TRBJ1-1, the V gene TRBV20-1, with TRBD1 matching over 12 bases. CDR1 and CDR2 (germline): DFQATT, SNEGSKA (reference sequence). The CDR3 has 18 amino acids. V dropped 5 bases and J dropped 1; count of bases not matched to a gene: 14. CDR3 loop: CSALLTGTGGVGNTEAFF. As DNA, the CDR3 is TGCAGTGCTTTGTTAACCGGGACAGGGGGCGTGGGGAACACTGAAGCTTTCTTT.

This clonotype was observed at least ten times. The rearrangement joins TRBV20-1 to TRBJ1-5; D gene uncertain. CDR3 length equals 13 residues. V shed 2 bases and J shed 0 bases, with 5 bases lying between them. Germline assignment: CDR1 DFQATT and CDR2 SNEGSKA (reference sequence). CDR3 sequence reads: CSARSNSNQPQHF. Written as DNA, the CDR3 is TGCAGTGCTAGATCCAATAGCAATCAGCCCCAGCATTTT.

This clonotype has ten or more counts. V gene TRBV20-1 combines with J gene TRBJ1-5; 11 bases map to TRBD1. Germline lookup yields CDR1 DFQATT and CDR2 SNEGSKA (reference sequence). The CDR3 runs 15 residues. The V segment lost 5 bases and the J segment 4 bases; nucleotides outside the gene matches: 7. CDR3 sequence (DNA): TGCAGTGCTCGTTGGACAGGGGGCTTAAATCAGCCCCAGCATTTT. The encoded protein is CSARWTGGLNQPQHF.

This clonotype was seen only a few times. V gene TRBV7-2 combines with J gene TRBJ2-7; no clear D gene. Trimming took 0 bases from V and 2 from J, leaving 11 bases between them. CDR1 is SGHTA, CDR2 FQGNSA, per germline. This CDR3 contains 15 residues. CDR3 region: CASSLALRVTYEQYF. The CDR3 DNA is TGTGCCAGCAGCTTAGCTCTAAGGGTCACCTACGAGCAGTACTTC.

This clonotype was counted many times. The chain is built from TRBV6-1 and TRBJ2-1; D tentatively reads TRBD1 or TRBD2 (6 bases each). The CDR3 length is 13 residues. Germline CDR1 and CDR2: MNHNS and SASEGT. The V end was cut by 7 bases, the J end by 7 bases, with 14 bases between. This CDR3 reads CASIGGGLNEQFF. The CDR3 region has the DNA TGTGCCAGCATTGGAGGGGGATTGAATGAGCAGTTCTTC.

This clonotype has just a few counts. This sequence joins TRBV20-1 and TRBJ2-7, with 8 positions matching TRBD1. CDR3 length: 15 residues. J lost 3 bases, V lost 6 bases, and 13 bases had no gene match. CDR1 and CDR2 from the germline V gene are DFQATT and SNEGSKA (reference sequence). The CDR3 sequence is CSASRDRIKVYEQYF. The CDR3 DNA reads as TGCAGTGCCAGCCGGGACAGGATCAAAGTCTACGAGCAGTACTTC.

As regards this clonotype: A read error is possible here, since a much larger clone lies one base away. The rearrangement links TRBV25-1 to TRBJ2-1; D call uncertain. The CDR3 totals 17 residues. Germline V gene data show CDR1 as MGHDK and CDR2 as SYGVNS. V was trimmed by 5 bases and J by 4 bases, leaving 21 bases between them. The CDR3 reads CASSHIAALGVYNEQFF. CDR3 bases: TGTGCCAGCAGTCATATTGCCGCTCTTGGGGTTTACAATGAGCAGTTCTTC.

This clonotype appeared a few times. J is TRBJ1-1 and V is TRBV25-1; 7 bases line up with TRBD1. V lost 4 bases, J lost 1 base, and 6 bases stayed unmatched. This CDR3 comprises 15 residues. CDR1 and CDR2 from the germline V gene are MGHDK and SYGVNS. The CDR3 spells CASSVWDRRNTEAFF. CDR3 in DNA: TGTGCCAGCAGTGTCTGGGACAGACGGAACACTGAAGCTTTCTTT.

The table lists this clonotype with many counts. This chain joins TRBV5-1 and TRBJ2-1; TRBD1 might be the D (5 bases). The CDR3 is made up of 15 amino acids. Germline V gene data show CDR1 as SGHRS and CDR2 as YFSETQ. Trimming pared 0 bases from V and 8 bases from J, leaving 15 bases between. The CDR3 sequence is CASSLAGYGGDEQFF. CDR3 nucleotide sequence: TGCGCCAGCAGCTTGGCAGGGTATGGTGGGGATGAGCAGTTCTTC.

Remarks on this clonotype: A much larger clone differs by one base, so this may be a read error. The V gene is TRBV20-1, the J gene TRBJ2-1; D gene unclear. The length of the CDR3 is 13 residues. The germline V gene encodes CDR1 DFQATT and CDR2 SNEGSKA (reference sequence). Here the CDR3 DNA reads TGCAGTGCTAGTATGGGCTCCTGCAATGAGCAGTTCTTC. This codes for CSASMGSCNEQFF.

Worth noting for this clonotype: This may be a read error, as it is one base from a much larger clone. CDR3 sequence: CASSLERQGGTEELFF. CDR3 nucleotide sequence: TGTGCCAGCAGCTTGGAACGGCAGGGAGGCACCGAGGAGCTGTTTTTT. The chain uses TRBV5-6 and TRBJ2-2; D is possibly TRBD2 (6 bases). This CDR3 is built from 16 residues. CDR1 and CDR2 from the germline V gene are SGHDT and YYEEEE.

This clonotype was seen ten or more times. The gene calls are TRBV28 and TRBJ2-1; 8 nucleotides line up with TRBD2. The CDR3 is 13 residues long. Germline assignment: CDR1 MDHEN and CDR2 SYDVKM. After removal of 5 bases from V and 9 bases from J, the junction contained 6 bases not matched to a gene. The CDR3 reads CASSPGGAREQFF. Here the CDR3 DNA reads TGTGCCAGCAGTCCCGGGGGGGCCCGTGAGCAGTTCTTC.

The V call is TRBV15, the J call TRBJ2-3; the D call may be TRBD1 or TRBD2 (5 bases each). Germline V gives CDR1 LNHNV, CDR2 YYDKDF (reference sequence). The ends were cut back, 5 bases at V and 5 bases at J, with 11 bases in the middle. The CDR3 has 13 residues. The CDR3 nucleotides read TGTGCCACCAGCGGATCAGGGAGAGATACGCAGTATTTT. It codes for CATSGSGRDTQYF.

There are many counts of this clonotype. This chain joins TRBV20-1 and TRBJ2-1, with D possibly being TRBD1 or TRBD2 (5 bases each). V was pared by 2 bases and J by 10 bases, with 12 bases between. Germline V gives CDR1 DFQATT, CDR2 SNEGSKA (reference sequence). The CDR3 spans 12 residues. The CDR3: CSARSPGLEQFF. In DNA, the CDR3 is TGCAGTGCTAGATCCCCGGGGCTAGAGCAGTTCTTC.

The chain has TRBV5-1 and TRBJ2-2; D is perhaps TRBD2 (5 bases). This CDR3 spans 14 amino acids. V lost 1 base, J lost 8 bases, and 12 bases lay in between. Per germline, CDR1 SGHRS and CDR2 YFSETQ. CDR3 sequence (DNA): TGCGCCAGCAGCTTGTCTAGCTCACTGGGGGAGCTGTTTTTT. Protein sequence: CASSLSSSLGELFF. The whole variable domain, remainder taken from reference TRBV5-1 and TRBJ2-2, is KAGVTQTPRYLIKTRGQQVTLSCSPISGHRSVSWYQQTPGQGLQFLFEYFSETQRNKGNFPGRFSGRQFSNSRSEMNVSTLELGDSALYLCASSLSSSLGELFFGEGSRLTVL.

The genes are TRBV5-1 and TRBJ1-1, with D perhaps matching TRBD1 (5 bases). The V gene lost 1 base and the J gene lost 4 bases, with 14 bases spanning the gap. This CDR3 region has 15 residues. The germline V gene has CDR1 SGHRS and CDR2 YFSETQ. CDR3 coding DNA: TGCGCCAGCAGCTTGCTGAGAGGGGTGGGCACTGAAGCTTTCTTT. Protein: CASSLLRGVGTEAFF.

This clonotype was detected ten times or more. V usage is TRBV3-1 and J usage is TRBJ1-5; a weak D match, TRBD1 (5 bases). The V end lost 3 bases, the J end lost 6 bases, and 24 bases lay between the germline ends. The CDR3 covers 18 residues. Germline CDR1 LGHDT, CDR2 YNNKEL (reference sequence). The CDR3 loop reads CASSQAVGQGRSSQPQHF. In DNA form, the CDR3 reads TGTGCCAGCAGCCAGGCTGTTGGGCAGGGTCGTTCGAGTCAGCCCCAGCATTTT.

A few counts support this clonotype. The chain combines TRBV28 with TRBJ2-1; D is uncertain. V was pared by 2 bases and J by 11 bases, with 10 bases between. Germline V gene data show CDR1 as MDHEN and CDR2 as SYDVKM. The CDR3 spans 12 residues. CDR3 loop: CASSLGEQKQFF. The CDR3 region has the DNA TGTGCCAGCAGTTTAGGAGAGCAGAAGCAGTTCTTC.

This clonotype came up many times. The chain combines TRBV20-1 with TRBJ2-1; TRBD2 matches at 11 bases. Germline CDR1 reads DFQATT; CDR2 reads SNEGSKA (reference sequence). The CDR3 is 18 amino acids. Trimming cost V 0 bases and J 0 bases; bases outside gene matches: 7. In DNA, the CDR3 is TGCAGTGCTAGAGATCTGGCTAGCGGGGGGCACTCCTACAATGAGCAGTTCTTC. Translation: CSARDLASGGHSYNEQFF.

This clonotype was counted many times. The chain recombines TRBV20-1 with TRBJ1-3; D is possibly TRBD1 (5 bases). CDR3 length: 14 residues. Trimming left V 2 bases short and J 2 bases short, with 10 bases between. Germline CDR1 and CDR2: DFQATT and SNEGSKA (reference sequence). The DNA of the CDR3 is TGCAGTGCTAGACGCCAGGGACCTGGAAACACCATATATTTT. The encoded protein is CSARRQGPGNTIYF.

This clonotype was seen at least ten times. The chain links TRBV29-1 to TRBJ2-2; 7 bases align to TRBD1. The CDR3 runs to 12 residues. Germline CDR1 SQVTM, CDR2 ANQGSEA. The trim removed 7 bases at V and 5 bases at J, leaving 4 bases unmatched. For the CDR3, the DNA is TGCAGCGCGCAGGGGGAAACCGGGGAGCTGTTTTTT. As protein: CSAQGETGELFF.